Sequencing of this T cell receptor beta chain was carried out in a study of blood T cell repertoires in COVID-19. Study as a whole: Sources were T cells, B-cell-depleted T cells, or PBMCs; the material itself was cDNA or gDNA.

Followed over time, Seattle patients had been enrolled while infection was active. As originally analysed: Amplification of reference gene primers was used by the study to estimate nucleated cell counts. TCRdb's table, derived via immunoSEQ multiplex PCR, lists solely in-frame clones and lacks some. V and J calls and clone size are those listed in that table; D and trimming were worked out from the DNA. Among some 160,000 clones listed, around nine tenths were seen once. CDR1 ENHRY and CDR2 SYGVKD come from the germline V gene. The V end was cut by 3 bases, the J end by 3 bases, with 11 bases between. The CDR3 runs to 14 residues.

The sequence was collected from a woman older than 75 with COVID-19, enrolled during active disease. The chain joins TRBV10-3 to TRBJ1-2; weak D call: TRBD1 (5 bases). Sequencing was done on a sample of peripheral blood. The CDR3 bases are TGTGCCATCAGTGACCCGGGGGGGGACTATGGCTACACCTTC. As protein: CAISDPGGDYGYTF.